Here is one T cell receptor (beta chain) with its context. Its antigen is still unknown. Generated by immunoSEQ multiplex PCR, the TCRdb table keeps only in-frame clones and is missing some. The profile covers about 89,000 clones, with approximately 89% appearing a single time and about 5.5% taken by the ten largest. The sample belongs to a study of T cell responses to AZD1222 COVID-19 vaccine. Investigators merged groups given second doses at roughly 4 or roughly 12 weeks. The CDR3 spans 13 residues. Germline CDR1 and CDR2: KGHDR and SFDVKD. V was clipped by 3 bases and J by 3 bases, with 4 bases between them. Whole-study findings and limits: The breadth and depth of Spike-specific TCRs increased once two AZD1222 doses had been given.

V usage is TRBV24-1 and J usage is TRBJ2-2; D call uncertain. The TCR sequence derives from an adult who received the AZD1222 COVID-19 vaccine. The specimen was peripheral blood, collected 28 days after the second AZD1222 dose. CDR3 DNA sequence: TGTGCCACCAGTGATGGGGACACCGGGGAGCTGTTTTTT. This gives the protein CATSDGDTGELFF.